These 30 T cell receptor beta chains came from one sample sequenced in a study of OX40 agonist ivuxolimab in advanced cancers. Sequencing was performed with immunoSEQ multiplex PCR; in TCRdb, only in-frame clones are kept and a portion is missing. The repertoire includes about 40,000 clones, 86% of them detected once, and approximately 13% sits in the top ten. Sequenced here: CD4+ or CD8+ T cells sorted from blood, sampled in a trial of the OX40 agonist ivuxolimab. Source of these receptors: an adult with an advanced solid tumor such as melanoma, head and neck, liver or kidney cancer.

The chain joins TRBV29-1 to TRBJ2-3, with TRBD2 matching 8 bases. Germline V gives CDR1 SQVTM, CDR2 ANQGSEA. The CDR3 runs 15 residues. V shed 7 bases and J 0 bases; nucleotides not matched to a gene: 9. The chain's CDR3 is CSAPHPGGSTDTQYF. The CDR3 DNA follows: TGCAGCGCCCCCCACCCGGGGGGGAGCACAGATACGCAGTATTTT.

The CDR3 reads CASSPTGGFYEQYF. In DNA form, the CDR3 reads TGTGCCAGCAGCCCCACAGGGGGTTTCTACGAGCAGTACTTC. The rearrangement uses TRBV6-1 and TRBJ2-7; 8 positions agree with TRBD1. V shed 6 bases, J shed 3 bases, and the junction held 7 bases outside the gene matches. Germline CDR1 is MNHNS and CDR2 is SASEGT. The CDR3 consists of 14 residues.

By share of the sample, this clone is medium-sized (0.01 to 0.1%). The chain carries TRBV27 and TRBJ2-1; D gene uncertain. Trimming pared 0 bases from V and 10 bases from J, leaving 10 bases between. This CDR3 is built from 13 residues. Germline V lookup: CDR1 MNHEY, CDR2 SMNVEV (reference sequence). This chain's CDR3 is CASSLSRQNEQFF. CDR3 bases: TGTGCCAGCAGTTTATCGCGACAAAACGAGCAGTTCTTC.

This chain connects TRBV7-6 to TRBJ1-3; D unclear. The CDR3 loop spans 15 amino acids. Trimming took 5 bases from V and 1 from J, leaving 12 bases between them. Looked up from germline, CDR1 is SGHVS and CDR2 is FNYEAQ. The CDR3 loop is CASSPSGRSGNTIYF. Written as DNA, the CDR3 is TGTGCCAGCAGCCCCTCTGGACGATCTGGAAACACCATATATTTT.

In its sample, this clone was seen once. This rearrangement joins TRBV28 to TRBJ2-5, with a tentative D call TRBD1 (6 bases). The CDR3 runs 15 residues. Looked up from germline, CDR1 is MDHEN and CDR2 is SYDVKM. The ends were cut back, 7 bases at V and 0 bases at J, with 15 bases in the middle. The CDR3 DNA follows: TGTGCCAGCAACTCAGGGGCTGAATACCAAGAGACCCAGTACTTC. Encoded protein: CASNSGAEYQETQYF. The full variable domain, with the rest looked up from reference TRBV28 and TRBJ2-5, is DVKVTQSSRYLVKRTGEKVFLECVQDMDHENMFWYRQDPGLGLRLIYFSYDVKMKEKGDIPEGYSVSREKKERFSLILESASTNQTSMYLCASNSGAEYQETQYFGPGTRLLVL.

J is TRBJ1-2 and V is TRBV4-3; possibly TRBD1 for D (5 bases). Deletions cut 3 bases from V and 9 bases from J, with 14 bases between. Germline loops: CDR1 LGHNA, CDR2 YSLEER. The CDR3 covers 13 residues. The CDR3 DNA reads as TGCGCCAGCAGCCAGGGGGACCCCCGGAGCTACACCTTC. This codes for CASSQGDPRSYTF.

This clone was recorded only once. The chain uses TRBV2 and TRBJ2-2; the D gene is possibly TRBD1 (6 bases). Germline V gene sequence: CDR1 SNHLY, CDR2 FYNNEI. V shed 10 bases and J shed 5 bases, with 14 bases lying between them. There are 13 residues in the CDR3. CDR3 region: CATQGRGTGELFF. DNA for the CDR3: TGTGCCACCCAGGGGCGTGGGACCGGGGAGCTGTTTTTT.

V is TRBV27 and J is TRBJ2-1; the D gene could be TRBD1 or TRBD2 (6 bases each). V shed 6 bases and J shed 2 bases, with 20 bases lying between them. Germline V lookup: CDR1 MNHEY, CDR2 SMNVEV (reference sequence). This CDR3 is 17 amino acids long. The CDR3 reads CASREAWGAAPYNEQFF. In nucleotides, the CDR3 is TGTGCCAGCAGGGAGGCTTGGGGGGCCGCTCCCTACAATGAGCAGTTCTTC.

The chain is built from TRBV19 and TRBJ2-7; a weak D match, TRBD2 (5 bases). This CDR3 contains 13 residues. Germline V gene lookup returns CDR1 LNHDA and CDR2 SQIVND (reference sequence). V was shortened by 6 bases and J by 3 bases, with 12 bases between the two germline ends. The CDR3 region is CASSPFRDYEQYF. The CDR3 DNA sequence: TGTGCCAGTAGCCCTTTCCGGGACTACGAGCAGTACTTC.

This chain uses TRBV28 with TRBJ2-7; 8 nucleotides match TRBD1. V was pared by 2 bases and J by 2 bases, with 5 bases of the junction left unmatched. The CDR3 totals 15 residues. Germline assignment: CDR1 MDHEN and CDR2 SYDVKM. CDR3 region: CASSLGTGSPYEQYF. The CDR3 DNA reads as TGTGCCAGCAGTTTAGGGACAGGCTCCCCCTACGAGCAGTACTTC. The complete variable domain, with remaining parts taken from reference TRBV28 and TRBJ2-7, reads DVKVTQSSRYLVKRTGEKVFLECVQDMDHENMFWYRQDPGLGLRLIYFSYDVKMKEKGDIPEGYSVSREKKERFSLILESASTNQTSMYLCASSLGTGSPYEQYFGPGTRLTVT.

This chain uses TRBV19 with TRBJ1-5, with D hard to call. V was cut by 5 bases and J by 4 bases, with 15 bases left in between. Germline loops: CDR1 LNHDA, CDR2 SQIVND (reference sequence). The CDR3 has 15 amino acids. The DNA of the CDR3 is TGTGCCAGTAGTCTACATGTGGGCCCGAATCAGCCCCAGCATTTT. Translated: CASSLHVGPNQPQHF.

The genes are TRBV5-6 and TRBJ2-7; D is undetermined. CDR1 is SGHDT, CDR2 YYEEEE, per germline. The V and J ends lost 2 bases and 2 bases respectively, with 8 bases between them. The CDR3 length is 13 residues. The CDR3 DNA follows: TGTGCCAGCAGCTTAGGCTTAACCTACGAGCAGTACTTC. It translates to CASSLGLTYEQYF. Full variable domain (rest looked up from reference TRBV5-6 and TRBJ2-7): DAGVTQSPTHLIKTRGQQVTLRCSPKSGHDTVSWYQQALGQGPQFIFQYYEEEERQRGNFPDRFSGHQFPNYSSELNVNALLLGDSALYLCASSLGLTYEQYFGPGTRLTVT.

The V call is TRBV6-6, the J call TRBJ2-5; no definite D call. The CDR3 runs to 13 residues. V was cut by 0 bases and J by 2 bases, with 4 bases left in between. Germline V gene lookup returns CDR1 MNHNY and CDR2 SVGAGI (reference sequence). The CDR3: CASSYSQQETQYF. The CDR3 DNA reads as TGTGCCAGCAGTTACTCGCAGCAAGAGACCCAGTACTTC.

This clone was detected only once. The chain carries TRBV7-8 and TRBJ1-2; 8 positions match TRBD1. With 4 bases clipped from V and 4 bases from J, the junction kept 11 bases outside the gene matches. The CDR3 length is 16 residues. The germline V gene encodes CDR1 SGHVS and CDR2 FQNEAQ. The CDR3 sequence: CASSSFTQGAAYGYTF. The CDR3 DNA is TGTGCCAGCAGCTCCTTCACGCAGGGGGCCGCCTATGGCTACACCTTC. The full variable domain, in which reference TRBV7-8 and TRBJ1-2 provide the parts outside the CDR3, is GAGVSQSPRYKVAKRGQDVALRCDPISGHVSLFWYQQALGQGPEFLTYFQNEAQLDKSGLPSDRFFAERPEGSVSTLKIQRTQQEDSAVYLCASSSFTQGAAYGYTFGSGTRLTVV.

V usage is TRBV4-1 and J usage is TRBJ2-5; D is perhaps TRBD2 (7 bases). This CDR3 has 16 amino acids. The germline CDR1 and CDR2 sequences are MGHRA and YSYEKL. With 4 bases removed from V and 2 bases from J, the gap between germline ends came to 17 bases. The CDR3 is CASSPTSGGAQETQYF. The DNA of the CDR3 is TGCGCCAGCAGCCCGACTAGTGGGGGGGCTCAAGAGACCCAGTACTTC.

V is TRBV27 and J is TRBJ1-5, with 8 bases identical to TRBD1. The CDR3 spans 16 residues. V trimming: 5 bases; J trimming: 0 bases; junction bases outside the gene matches: 6. Germline V CDR1 and CDR2: MNHEY, SMNVEV (reference sequence). The CDR3 DNA reads TGTGCCAGCAGTCTGAGGACAGGGTTTAGCAATCAGCCCCAGCATTTT. Protein product: CASSLRTGFSNQPQHF.

The V gene is TRBV6-1, the J gene TRBJ1-2; D not resolved. This CDR3 region has 12 residues. V dropped 4 bases and J dropped 4 bases, with 7 bases sitting between them. Germline CDR1 reads MNHNS; CDR2 reads SASEGT. This chain's CDR3 is CASSAGSYGYTF. As DNA, the CDR3 is TGTGCCAGCAGTGCGGGAAGCTATGGCTACACCTTC.

The rearrangement joins TRBV7-9 to TRBJ1-1; a possible D gene is TRBD1 (6 bases). V lost 7 bases, J lost 1 base, and 13 bases lay in between. In germline, CDR1 is SEHNR, CDR2 FQNEAQ (reference sequence). This CDR3 comprises 14 residues. The CDR3 spells CASIDLDRNTEAFF. The CDR3 bases are TGTGCCAGCATCGACTTGGACAGGAACACTGAAGCTTTCTTT.

This clone showed up just once. The rearrangement links TRBV18 to TRBJ1-6, with 12 bases lining up with TRBD1. Germline V lookup: CDR1 KGHSH, CDR2 LQKENI. The length of the CDR3 is 16 residues. The junction had 7 bases not matched to a gene; V was cut back by 3 bases and J by 10 bases. DNA for the CDR3: TGTGCCAGCTCACCCTCCGGGACAGGGGGCGGCTCACCCCTCCACTTT. It codes for CASSPSGTGGGSPLHF.

The genes are TRBV7-5 and TRBJ1-1; the D call of TRBD1 is as the table states it, not checked on the DNA. TRBV7-5 is a documented pseudogene. The CDR3 spans 14 residues. CDR3 residues: CVRSLGQGEVEAFF. In nucleotides, the CDR3 is TGTGTCAGAAGCTTAGGACAGGGAGAGGTTGAAGCTTTCTTT.

The rearrangement uses TRBV9 and TRBJ2-7; 9 bases are shared with TRBD1. Germline V gene lookup returns CDR1 SGDLS and CDR2 YYNGEE. V trimming: 0 bases; J trimming: 4 bases; junction bases outside the gene matches: 5. The CDR3 is 15 amino acids. In DNA form, the CDR3 reads TGTGCCAGCAGCGTAGGGACAGGGGCTCCATACGAGCAGTACTTC. It is translated as CASSVGTGAPYEQYF. Full variable domain (missing parts from reference TRBV9 and TRBJ2-7): DSGVTQTPKHLITATGQRVTLRCSPRSGDLSVYWYQQSLDQGLQFLIQYYNGEERAKGNILERFSAQQFPDLHSELNLSSLELGDSALYFCASSVGTGAPYEQYFGPGTRLTVT.

The chain employs TRBV9 and TRBJ2-7; no clear D. In germline, CDR1 is SGDLS, CDR2 YYNGEE. The V and J ends lost 0 bases and 2 bases respectively, with 6 bases between them. The CDR3 extends over 13 amino acids. CDR3 in DNA: TGTGCCAGCAGCGTAGGGGGTCCCTACGAGCAGTACTTC. This sequence encodes CASSVGGPYEQYF.

This rearrangement joins TRBV4-1 to TRBJ1-5; 7 bases are a match to TRBD1. Germline values: CDR1 MGHRA, CDR2 YSYEKL. This CDR3 spans 16 amino acids. Unmatched junction bases numbered 6, after V lost 0 bases and J lost 4 bases. The CDR3 loop is CASSQEWGTANQPQHF. The CDR3 DNA sequence: TGCGCCAGCAGCCAAGAATGGGGGACAGCTAATCAGCCCCAGCATTTT.

This chain links TRBV6-4 with TRBJ1-1; possibly TRBD1 for D (5 bases). The CDR3 is made up of 12 amino acids. In germline, CDR1 is MRHNA, CDR2 SNTAGT. Trimming stripped 2 bases from V and 10 bases from J, with 11 bases between. The CDR3 is CASSDGGVGAFF. CDR3 DNA sequence: TGTGCCAGCAGTGACGGGGGTGTGGGAGCTTTCTTT.

The rearrangement joins TRBV6-5 to TRBJ2-1; 13 nucleotides agree with TRBD2. The CDR3 has 15 amino acids. In germline, CDR1 is MNHEY, CDR2 SVGAGI. V was pared by 5 bases and J by 9 bases, with 7 bases of the junction left unmatched. CDR3 protein: CASSTSGGAVFEQFF. CDR3 DNA sequence: TGTGCCAGCAGTACTAGCGGGGGGGCCGTTTTTGAGCAGTTCTTC.

This clone was counted between two and nine times. The V call is TRBV10-2, the J call TRBJ1-1; weak D call: TRBD1 (6 bases). V dropped 7 bases and J dropped 0 bases, with 9 bases sitting between them. Germline CDR1 and CDR2: WSHSY and SAAADI. The CDR3 extends over 13 amino acids. CDR3 bases: TGCGCCAGCAATACAGGGATGAACACTGAAGCTTTCTTT. It yields the protein CASNTGMNTEAFF.

This chain uses TRBV6-5 with TRBJ2-5, with D unresolved. V gave up 2 bases and J gave up 2 bases, with 9 bases separating them. Germline CDR1 reads MNHEY; CDR2 reads SVGAGI. This CDR3 has 14 amino acids. CDR3 amino acids: CASSYTGYQETQYF. The CDR3 coding sequence is TGTGCCAGCAGTTACACTGGGTATCAAGAGACCCAGTACTTC.

V is TRBV7-3 and J is TRBJ1-1; perhaps TRBD1 as D (5 bases). The CDR3 has 13 amino acids. V was cut by 4 bases and J by 4 bases, with 10 bases left in between. Germline CDR1 reads SGHTA; CDR2 reads FQGTGA. The CDR3 protein is CASSSRGFTEAFF. The CDR3 DNA reads TGTGCCAGCAGCTCCCGGGGGTTCACTGAAGCTTTCTTT. Complete variable domain (other parts from reference TRBV7-3 and TRBJ1-1): GAGVSQTPSNKVTEKGKYVELRCDPISGHTALYWYRQSLGQGPEFLIYFQGTGAADDSGLPNDRFFAVRPEGSVSTLKIQRTERGDSAVYLCASSSRGFTEAFFGQGTRLTVV.

A word on this clone: This sample also contains other DNA sequences that code for the same CDR3. The chain couples TRBV2 to TRBJ1-1; D uncertain. Trimming pared 4 bases from V and 8 bases from J, leaving 5 bases between. Germline CDR1 SNHLY, CDR2 FYNNEI. The CDR3 is 10 amino acids. As DNA, the CDR3 is TGTGCCAGCAGTGTTGGAGAAGCTTTCTTT. This codes for CASSVGEAFF.

The CDR3 loop is CASSYGGDTEAFF. In DNA, the CDR3 is TGTGCCAGCAGCTACGGGGGGGACACTGAAGCTTTCTTT. The chain couples TRBV7-9 to TRBJ1-1, with a weak D call TRBD1 (5 bases). This CDR3 is built from 13 residues. In germline, CDR1 is SEHNR, CDR2 FQNEAQ (reference sequence). The ends were cut back, 4 bases at V and 3 bases at J, with 9 bases in the middle. Together with reference TRBV7-9 and TRBJ1-1, the CDR3 gives the full variable domain: DTGVSQNPRHKITKRGQNVTFRCDPISEHNRLYWYRQTLGQGPEFLTYFQNEAQLEKSRLLSDRFSAERPKGSFSTLEIQRTEQGDSAMYLCASSYGGDTEAFFGQGTRLTVV.